Below, 14 T cell receptor beta chains from the same sample are listed, as sequenced in a study of beta chain features in type 1 diabetes. The authors reverse transcribed all of the isolated RNA, so sequencing captured expressed TCRB transcripts. TCRdb keeps only in-frame clones here, not all; method: immunoSEQ multiplex PCR. Of 680,000 or so clones in the sample, 15% to 19% were seen once. Sequencing was carried out using naive CD4+ T cells from blood. Source of these receptors: a man aged 18 to 30 in good health.

The J gene is TRBJ2-1, the V gene TRBV11-2, with TRBD2 matching over 9 bases. Trimming took 6 bases from V and 8 from J; bases not matched to a gene: 14. CDR3 length equals 16 residues. Germline V gene sequence: CDR1 SGHAT, CDR2 FQNNGV. CDR3 coding DNA: TGTGCCAGCAGAGCACCCGGCGGGAGGGCCCGGTATGAGCAGTTCTTC. This gives the protein CASRAPGGRARYEQFF. Combining the CDR3 with reference TRBV11-2 and TRBJ2-1 gives the whole variable domain EAGVAQSPRYKIIEKRQSVAFWCNPISGHATLYWYQQILGQGPKLLIQFQNNGVVDDSQLPKDRFSAERLKGVDSTLKIQPAKLEDSAVYLCASRAPGGRARYEQFFGPGTRLTVL.

The gene calls are TRBV4-1 and TRBJ2-7, with 9 bases lining up with TRBD1. CDR3 length equals 15 residues. Germline loops: CDR1 MGHRA, CDR2 YSYEKL. J lost 0 bases, V lost 6 bases, and 6 bases had no gene match. CDR3 sequence (DNA): TGCGCCAGCAGAAGGACAGGGGAGATCTCCTACGAGCAGTACTTC. Translated, it gives CASRRTGEISYEQYF.

This clone was seen a handful of times. V usage is TRBV7-9 and J usage is TRBJ1-1, with D tentatively TRBD1 (6 bases). Germline CDR1 and CDR2: SEHNR and FQNEAQ (reference sequence). The CDR3 runs to 12 residues. V was clipped by 5 bases and J by 6 bases, with 10 bases between them. The CDR3 nucleotides are TGTGCCAGCAGCCCCCAGGGGTCTGAAGCTTTCTTT. Its translation: CASSPQGSEAFF.

The chain is built from TRBV15 and TRBJ1-6; unclear D gene. Germline CDR1 and CDR2: LNHNV and YYDKDF (reference sequence). Trimming removed 0 bases at V and 10 bases at J, with 22 bases between. CDR3 length: 18 residues. The CDR3 bases are TGTGCCACCAGCAGAGAGGCTACTCGGCGGTTATTCGGCTCACCCCTCCACTTT. Translating it yields CATSREATRRLFGSPLHF.

The CDR3 sequence: CASSQERVTDQETQYF. CDR3 nucleotides: TGCGCCAGCAGCCAAGAGAGAGTTACAGATCAAGAGACCCAGTACTTC. The V gene is TRBV4-1, the J gene TRBJ2-5; D gene unclear. This CDR3 region has 16 residues. The germline V gene has CDR1 MGHRA and CDR2 YSYEKL. Trimming removed 0 bases from V and 2 bases from J, with 13 bases in between.

This chain uses TRBV25-1 with TRBJ2-3; D assignment may be TRBD1 or TRBD2 (5 bases each). Germline CDR1 is MGHDK and CDR2 is SYGVNS. The CDR3 consists of 16 residues. V dropped 3 bases and J dropped 2 bases, with 15 bases sitting between them. The CDR3 nucleotides read TGTGCCAGCAGTGATCGACCGGGACCCAACACAGATACGCAGTATTTT. Encoded protein: CASSDRPGPNTDTQYF.

The genes are TRBV30 and TRBJ1-1; D is unresolved. V lost 3 bases to trimming and J lost 1 base, with 6 bases between them. The CDR3 length is 12 residues. The germline gives CDR1 GTSNPN, CDR2 SVGIG (reference sequence). As DNA, the CDR3 is TGTGCCTGGAGATCGAAGAACACTGAAGCTTTCTTT. Translated, it gives CAWRSKNTEAFF. Supplemented by reference TRBV30 and TRBJ1-1, the full variable domain reads SQTIHQWPATLVQPVGSPLSLECTVEGTSNPNLYWYRQAAGRGLQLLFYSVGIGQISSEVPQNLSASRPQDRQFILSSKKLLLSDSGFYLCAWRSKNTEAFFGQGTRLTVV.

The genes are TRBV6-6 and TRBJ1-5, with D unresolved. The CDR3 is 15 amino acids. V was cut by 2 bases and J by 4 bases, with 12 bases left in between. Germline CDR1 MNHNY, CDR2 SVGAGI (reference sequence). CDR3 sequence reads: CASSYHEGSNQPQHF. The CDR3 region has the DNA TGTGCCAGCAGTTACCATGAGGGCTCGAATCAGCCCCAGCATTTT.

This clone was seen only a few times. The V gene is TRBV6-1, the J gene TRBJ2-7; D might be TRBD2 (6 bases). The length of the CDR3 is 14 residues. V was cut by 0 bases and J by 2 bases, with 8 bases left in between. Germline CDR1 reads MNHNS; CDR2 reads SASEGT. CDR3 region: CASSEASGPYEQYF. Here the CDR3 DNA reads TGTGCCAGCAGTGAAGCCAGCGGGCCCTACGAGCAGTACTTC.

This clone was observed a few times. The chain joins TRBV5-1 to TRBJ2-7, with D perhaps TRBD2 (5 bases). This CDR3 contains 14 residues. Germline CDR1 is SGHRS and CDR2 is YFSETQ. V was trimmed by 1 base and J by 0 bases, leaving 8 bases between them. CDR3 sequence: CASSLRESSYEQYF. As DNA, the CDR3 is TGCGCCAGCAGCTTGAGGGAGAGCTCCTACGAGCAGTACTTC.

The chain is built from TRBV5-1 and TRBJ1-2; D may be TRBD1 (6 bases). The germline CDR1 and CDR2 sequences are SGHRS and YFSETQ. The germline V and J ends were trimmed by 5 bases and 4 bases, with 15 bases remaining between them. This CDR3 is 14 amino acids long. The CDR3 bases are TGCGCCAGCAGTTTCGAACAGGGCCTCTATGGCTACACCTTC. It yields the protein CASSFEQGLYGYTF.

This clone turned up a few times. The genes are TRBV5-1 and TRBJ2-7; TRBD1 agrees at 7 bases. V was pared by 7 bases and J by 0 bases, with 7 bases of the junction left unmatched. There are 14 residues in the CDR3. CDR1 SGHRS and CDR2 YFSETQ come from the germline V gene. The chain's CDR3 is CASARGQSSYEQYF. CDR3 in DNA: TGCGCCAGCGCCAGGGGACAGAGCTCCTACGAGCAGTACTTC.

This chain connects TRBV5-1 to TRBJ1-5; D gene ambiguous. The length of the CDR3 is 13 residues. V lost 4 bases and J lost 4, with 9 bases in between. CDR1 is SGHRS and CDR2 is YFSETQ in the germline V gene. CDR3 nucleotides: TGCGCCAGCAGCGAAGGCGATAATCAGCCCCAGCATTTT. It specifies CASSEGDNQPQHF.

The V call is TRBV27, the J call TRBJ2-3, with 7 bases lining up with TRBD1. The V and J ends lost 6 bases and 1 base, in that order; junction bases with no gene match: 7. This CDR3 has 15 residues. In germline, CDR1 is MNHEY, CDR2 SMNVEV (reference sequence). The DNA of the CDR3 is TGTGCCAGCAGATCTGACAGGGTGGGCACAGATACGCAGTATTTT. It is translated as CASRSDRVGTDTQYF.